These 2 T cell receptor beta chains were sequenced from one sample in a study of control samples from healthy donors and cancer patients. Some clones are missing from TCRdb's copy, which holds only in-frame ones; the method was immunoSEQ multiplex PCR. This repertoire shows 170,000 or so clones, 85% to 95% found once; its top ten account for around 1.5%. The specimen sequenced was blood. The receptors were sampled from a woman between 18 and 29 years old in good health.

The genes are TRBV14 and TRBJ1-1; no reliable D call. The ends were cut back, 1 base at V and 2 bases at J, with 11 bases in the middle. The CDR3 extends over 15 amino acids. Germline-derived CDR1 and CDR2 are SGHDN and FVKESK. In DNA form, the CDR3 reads TGTGCCAGCAGCCAAGGATGGCAGAGTAACACTGAAGCTTTCTTT. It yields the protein CASSQGWQSNTEAFF.

The CDR3 nucleotides are TGTGCCAGCAGCTTAGTCATTGCAGGGTACGGAAACACCATATATTTT. The encoded protein is CASSLVIAGYGNTIYF. The chain is built from TRBV11-2 and TRBJ1-3, with a tentative D call TRBD1 (5 bases). CDR1 SGHAT and CDR2 FQNNGV come from the germline V gene. Between the trimmed V and J ends, which lost 1 base and 4 bases, there was a span of 14 bases. The CDR3 totals 16 residues.